The present TCR beta chain was sequenced within a study of cytomegalovirus exposure and HLA in healthy donors. Study-wide results and caveats: Researchers reported in a later analysis that common viral pathogens appeared linked to several top clusters.

This CDR3 has 17 residues. Germline V gene lookup returns CDR1 SEHNR and CDR2 FQNEAQ (reference sequence). Both 60 Vbeta primers and 13 Jbeta primers went into the PCR. Only in-frame clones appear in the TCRdb table, and some are missing; sequencing was by immunoSEQ multiplex PCR. This sample has 150,000 or so clones; more than 70% occur once, and the top ten carry roughly 4.8%. As concerns this clone: Antigen unknown. An end of the junction does not agree with germline; a read error may underlie this.

This rearrangement joins TRBV7-9 to TRBJ2-3; 13 bases are a match to TRBD2. The source of this sequence is a woman aged 45-59 years in good health and CMV-seropositive. The sequenced material came from PBMCs. The CDR3 coding sequence is TGTTCCAGCAGCGTCGGACTAGCGGGGGAACCCACAGATACGCAGTATTTT. It specifies CSSSVGLAGEPTDTQYF.